The 21 T cell receptor beta chains listed next were all sequenced from one sample in a study of shared T cell receptors in the human thymus. Sequenced by immunoSEQ multiplex PCR; TCRdb stores in-frame clones only, minus some. This repertoire shows 600,000 to 900,000 clones, 75% to 90% found once; its top ten account for more than 0.008%. This same sample was also taken into another study, of human thymus T cells.

The material sequenced was thymocytes. The receptors originated from a girl less than two years old with a congenital heart defect.

V gene TRBV7-9 combines with J gene TRBJ1-2; no clear D gene. From germline, CDR1 is SEHNR and CDR2 FQNEAQ (reference sequence). This CDR3 is 13 amino acids long. Trimming took 3 bases from V and 5 from J, leaving 10 bases between them. The CDR3 reads CASSFHPAYGYTF. The CDR3 region has the DNA TGTGCCAGCAGCTTTCATCCCGCGTATGGCTACACCTTC.

The chain joins TRBV6-5 to TRBJ1-2; D might be TRBD1 (6 bases). This CDR3 is built from 13 residues. Per germline, CDR1 MNHEY and CDR2 SVGAGI. V lost 5 bases and J lost 7, with 14 bases in between. CDR3 residues: CASSREQGFGYTF. CDR3 nucleotide sequence: TGTGCCAGCAGTAGAGAACAGGGATTTGGCTACACCTTC.

The chain uses TRBV14 and TRBJ2-2; D is perhaps TRBD2 (5 bases). Germline V gene sequence: CDR1 SGHDN, CDR2 FVKESK. The CDR3 runs to 16 residues. Trimming cost V 4 bases and J 0 bases, with 12 bases left between them. CDR3 residues: CASSPGELPNTGELFF. CDR3 bases: TGTGCCAGCAGCCCCGGGGAGCTCCCGAACACCGGGGAGCTGTTTTTT.

V and J are TRBV5-4 and TRBJ2-7; 8 positions match TRBD1. The CDR3 totals 16 residues. Germline lookup yields CDR1 SGHNT and CDR2 YYREEE (reference sequence). Germline trimming cut 3 bases from V and 1 base from J; bases unmatched to any gene: 9. The DNA of the CDR3 is TGTGCCAGCAGCTGGGGGGACAGGTCGAGTTCCTACGAGCAGTACTTC. This sequence encodes CASSWGDRSSSYEQYF.

V usage is TRBV5-4 and J usage is TRBJ2-2; 12 bases are shared with TRBD2. The germline CDR1 and CDR2 sequences are SGHNT and YYREEE (reference sequence). V lost 2 bases and J lost 0; bases outside the gene matches: 8. The CDR3 consists of 19 residues. In DNA, the CDR3 is TGTGCCAGCAGCTTCCGGACTAGCGGGGTGGTACCGAACACCGGGGAGCTGTTTTTT. Translation: CASSFRTSGVVPNTGELFF.

The chain uses TRBV7-2 and TRBJ1-5; 9 nucleotides agree with TRBD1. The V segment lost 2 bases and the J segment 5 bases; nucleotides outside the gene matches: 7. CDR1 is SGHTA, CDR2 FQGNSA, per germline. This CDR3 spans 16 amino acids. CDR3 protein: CASSLYGQGKYQPQHF. The DNA of the CDR3 is TGTGCCAGCAGCTTATATGGACAGGGGAAATATCAGCCCCAGCATTTT.

This rearrangement joins TRBV28 to TRBJ1-4; D might be TRBD1 (6 bases). Trimming cost V 4 bases and J 5 bases, with 14 bases left between them. Germline V lookup: CDR1 MDHEN, CDR2 SYDVKM. The CDR3 covers 15 residues. Written as DNA, the CDR3 is TGTGCCAGCAGTTCCCGGACAGCCCTAAATGAAAAACTGTTTTTT. Translating gives CASSSRTALNEKLFF. Drawing the rest from reference TRBV28 and TRBJ1-4, the complete variable domain is DVKVTQSSRYLVKRTGEKVFLECVQDMDHENMFWYRQDPGLGLRLIYFSYDVKMKEKGDIPEGYSVSREKKERFSLILESASTNQTSMYLCASSSRTALNEKLFFGSGTQLSVL.

The V gene is TRBV11-2, the J gene TRBJ2-3; 8 nucleotides agree with TRBD2. Per germline, CDR1 SGHAT and CDR2 FQNNGV. CDR3 length: 16 residues. Trimming at V came to 1 base and at J to 2 bases, leaving 5 bases not matched to a gene. CDR3 sequence: CASSLGGGIDTDTQYF. CDR3 DNA sequence: TGTGCCAGCAGCTTAGGCGGGGGGATCGACACAGATACGCAGTATTTT.

This chain uses TRBV14 with TRBJ2-2; a weak D match, TRBD1 (5 bases). This CDR3 is 16 amino acids long. Germline CDR1 is SGHDN and CDR2 is FVKESK. V shed 0 bases and J shed 8 bases, with 16 bases lying between them. The CDR3 coding sequence is TGTGCCAGCAGCCAAGATGTACGTCCGGACAAGGGGGAGCTGTTTTTT. Translating gives CASSQDVRPDKGELFF.

This chain links TRBV7-2 with TRBJ2-7, with 8 bases aligning to TRBD1. Germline-derived CDR1 and CDR2 are SGHTA and FQGNSA. The J segment lost 2 bases and the V segment lost 3 bases, leaving 6 bases of the junction unmatched. CDR3 length: 15 residues. The CDR3, as DNA: TGTGCCAGCAGCTTCTCCGGGACAGGCCCCTACGAGCAGTACTTC. Protein sequence: CASSFSGTGPYEQYF.

The chain links TRBV15 to TRBJ1-3; D may be TRBD1 (5 bases). Looked up from germline, CDR1 is LNHNV and CDR2 is YYDKDF (reference sequence). V lost 1 base to trimming and J lost 0 bases, with 7 bases between them. The CDR3 loop spans 15 amino acids. CDR3: CATSRGGDSGNTIYF. CDR3 sequence (DNA): TGTGCCACCAGCAGAGGGGGGGACTCTGGAAACACCATATATTTT.

V and J are TRBV6-1 and TRBJ1-1; 8 bases line up with TRBD1. Trimming cost V 5 bases and J 6 bases; bases outside gene matches: 8. There are 14 residues in the CDR3. The germline CDR1 and CDR2 sequences are MNHNS and SASEGT. The CDR3 is CASSKSDREAEAFF. Here the CDR3 DNA reads TGTGCCAGCAGTAAATCGGACAGGGAGGCTGAAGCTTTCTTT.

This chain links TRBV27 with TRBJ1-2, with 9 bases aligning to TRBD1. V lost 4 bases, J lost 4 bases, and 4 bases stayed unmatched. CDR1 MNHEY and CDR2 SMNVEV come from the germline V gene (reference sequence). The CDR3 is made up of 14 amino acids. CDR3 sequence: CASSSGTGPYGYTF. CDR3 nucleotide sequence: TGTGCCAGCAGTTCAGGGACAGGGCCCTATGGCTACACCTTC.

The gene calls are TRBV19 and TRBJ1-2, with TRBD1 as a possible D gene (5 bases). The CDR3 has 15 amino acids. Deletions cut 1 base from V and 6 bases from J, with 15 bases between. Germline loops: CDR1 LNHDA, CDR2 SQIVND (reference sequence). CDR3 sequence: CASSIAPPGNDGYTF. The CDR3 nucleotides are TGTGCCAGTAGTATAGCCCCACCAGGGAACGATGGCTACACCTTC.

This clone has just a few counts. The chain combines TRBV7-2 with TRBJ1-1; maybe TRBD1 (5 bases). The germline V gene encodes CDR1 SGHTA and CDR2 FQGNSA. This CDR3 is built from 15 residues. V was clipped by 0 bases and J by 7 bases, with 15 bases between them. CDR3 protein: CASSLAQGGRGEAFF. The DNA of the CDR3 is TGTGCCAGCAGCTTAGCTCAGGGAGGCCGTGGTGAAGCTTTCTTT.

The V call is TRBV14, the J call TRBJ1-1; D is uncertain. CDR3 length equals 17 residues. Per the germline V gene, CDR1 is SGHDN and CDR2 is FVKESK. V lost 1 base and J 5 bases, leaving 20 bases between the germline ends. CDR3 sequence: CASSQGAQEGRRTEAFF. CDR3 DNA sequence: TGTGCCAGCAGCCAAGGGGCTCAAGAAGGCAGGAGGACTGAAGCTTTCTTT.

This rearrangement joins TRBV6-5 to TRBJ1-1, with a tentative D call TRBD1 (5 bases). The V and J ends lost 2 bases and 2 bases respectively, with 6 bases between them. From germline, CDR1 is MNHEY and CDR2 SVGAGI. This CDR3 spans 13 amino acids. CDR3 residues: CASSYQGNTEAFF. The CDR3 DNA sequence: TGTGCCAGCAGTTACCAGGGAAACACTGAAGCTTTCTTT.

The V call is TRBV19, the J call TRBJ1-2, with TRBD1 matching 8 bases. The V gene end was trimmed by 1 base and the J gene end by 2 bases; junction bases not matched to a gene: 6. The germline V gene encodes CDR1 LNHDA and CDR2 SQIVND (reference sequence). The CDR3 totals 16 residues. CDR3 in amino acids: CASSIVRGLRNYGYTF. In DNA, the CDR3 is TGTGCCAGTAGTATAGTCAGGGGGCTGAGAAACTATGGCTACACCTTC.

This chain uses TRBV16 with TRBJ1-2; D remains ambiguous. This CDR3 has 16 residues. Between the trimmed V and J ends, which lost 5 bases and 8 bases, there was a span of 24 bases. The germline CDR1 and CDR2 sequences are KGHSY and FQNENV. The CDR3 loop reads CASSAQYVKGAGGYTF. In DNA form, the CDR3 reads TGTGCCAGCAGCGCACAGTACGTCAAGGGCGCGGGGGGCTACACCTTC.

In its sample, this clone was seen a few times. V usage is TRBV4-2 and J usage is TRBJ2-7; a possible D gene is TRBD1 (6 bases). In germline, CDR1 is LGHNA, CDR2 YNFKEQ. V shed 6 bases and J shed 3 bases, with 27 bases lying between them. This CDR3 comprises 18 residues. CDR3 amino acids: CASSPNLGGGDSSYEQYF. In nucleotides, the CDR3 is TGTGCCAGCAGTCCAAACCTAGGGGGTGGGGATAGCAGCTACGAGCAGTACTTC.

This rearrangement joins TRBV4-3 to TRBJ1-1; D uncertain. V was pared by 0 bases and J by 5 bases, with 13 bases between. This CDR3 is 15 amino acids long. CDR1 LGHNA and CDR2 YSLEER come from the germline V gene. In DNA form, the CDR3 reads TGCGCCAGCAGCCAAGATAGTAGAGGGCTTACTGAAGCTTTCTTT. The encoded protein is CASSQDSRGLTEAFF.